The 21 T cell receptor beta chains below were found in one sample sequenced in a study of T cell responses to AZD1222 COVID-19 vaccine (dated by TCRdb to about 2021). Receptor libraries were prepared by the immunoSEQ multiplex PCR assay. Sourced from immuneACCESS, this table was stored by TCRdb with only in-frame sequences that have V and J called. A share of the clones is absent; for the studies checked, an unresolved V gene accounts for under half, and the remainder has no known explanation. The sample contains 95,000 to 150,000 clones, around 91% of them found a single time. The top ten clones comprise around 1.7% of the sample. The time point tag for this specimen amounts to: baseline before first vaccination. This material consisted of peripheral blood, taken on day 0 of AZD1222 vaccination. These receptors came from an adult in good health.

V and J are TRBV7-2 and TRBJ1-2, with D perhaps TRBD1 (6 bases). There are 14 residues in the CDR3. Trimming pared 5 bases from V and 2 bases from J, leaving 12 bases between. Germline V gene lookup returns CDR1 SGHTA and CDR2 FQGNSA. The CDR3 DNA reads TGTGCCAGCAGCCCCGTGGGGGCGAACTATGGCTACACCTTC. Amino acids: CASSPVGANYGYTF.

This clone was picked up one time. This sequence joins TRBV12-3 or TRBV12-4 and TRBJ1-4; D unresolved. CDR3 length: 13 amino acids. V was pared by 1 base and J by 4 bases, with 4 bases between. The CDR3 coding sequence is TGTGCCAGCAGTTTAGGGTTTAATGAAAAACTGTTTTTT. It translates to CASSLGFNEKLFF.

The CDR3 DNA sequence: TGCAGTGCTAGTAAGGGACTTCAAGAGACCCAGTACTTC. This gives the protein CSASKGLQETQYF. This chain links TRBV20-1 with TRBJ2-5; a possible D gene is TRBD2 (6 bases). V was trimmed by 3 bases and J by 2 bases, leaving 10 bases between them. The CDR3 totals 13 residues. Germline CDR1 and CDR2: DFQATT and SNEGSKA (reference sequence).

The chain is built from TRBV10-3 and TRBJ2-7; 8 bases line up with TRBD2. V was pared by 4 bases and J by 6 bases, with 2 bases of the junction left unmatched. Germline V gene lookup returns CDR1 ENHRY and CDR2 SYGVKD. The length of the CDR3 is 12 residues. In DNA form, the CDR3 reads TGTGCCATCAGTGGGGGACTAGGCGAGCAGTACGTC. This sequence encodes CAISGGLGEQYV.

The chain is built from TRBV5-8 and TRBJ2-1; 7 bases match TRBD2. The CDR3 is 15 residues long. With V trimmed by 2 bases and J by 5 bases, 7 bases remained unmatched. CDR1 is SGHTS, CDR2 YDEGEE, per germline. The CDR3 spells CASSFGTNYNNEQFF. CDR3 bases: TGTGCCAGCAGCTTCGGGACTAACTACAACAATGAGCAGTTCTTC.

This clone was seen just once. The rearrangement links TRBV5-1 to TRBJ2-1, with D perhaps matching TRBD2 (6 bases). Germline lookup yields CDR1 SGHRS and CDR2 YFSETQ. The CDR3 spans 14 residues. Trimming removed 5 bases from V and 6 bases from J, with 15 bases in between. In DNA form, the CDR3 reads TGCGCCAGCAGAAATGAGCTAGCGTCCAATGAGCAGTTCTTC. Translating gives CASRNELASNEQFF.

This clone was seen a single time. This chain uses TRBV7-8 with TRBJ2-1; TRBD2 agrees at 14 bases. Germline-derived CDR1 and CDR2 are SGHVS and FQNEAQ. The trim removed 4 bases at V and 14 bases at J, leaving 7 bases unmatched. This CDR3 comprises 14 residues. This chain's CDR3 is CASSSGTSGGREFF. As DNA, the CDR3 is TGTGCCAGCAGCTCAGGGACTAGCGGGGGCAGGGAGTTCTTC.

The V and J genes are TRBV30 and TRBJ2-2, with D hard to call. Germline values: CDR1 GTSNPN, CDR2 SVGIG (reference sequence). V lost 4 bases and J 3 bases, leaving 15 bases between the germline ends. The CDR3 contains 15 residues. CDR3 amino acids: CAWTPADSDTGELFF. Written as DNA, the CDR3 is TGTGCCTGGACCCCGGCGGATTCGGACACCGGGGAGCTGTTTTTT. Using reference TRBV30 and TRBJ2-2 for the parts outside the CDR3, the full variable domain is SQTIHQWPATLVQPVGSPLSLECTVEGTSNPNLYWYRQAAGRGLQLLFYSVGIGQISSEVPQNLSASRPQDRQFILSSKKLLLSDSGFYLCAWTPADSDTGELFFGEGSRLTVL.

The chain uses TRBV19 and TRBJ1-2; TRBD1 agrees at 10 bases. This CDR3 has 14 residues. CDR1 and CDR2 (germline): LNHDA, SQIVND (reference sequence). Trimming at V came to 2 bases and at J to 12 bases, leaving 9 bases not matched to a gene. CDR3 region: CASSITGTGASNTF. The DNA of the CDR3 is TGTGCCAGTAGTATAACCGGGACAGGGGCGTCTAACACCTTC.

Here the CDR3 DNA reads TGTGCCAGCAGCGCCCAGCGGGGGCGGGAGACCCAGTACTTC. This codes for CASSAQRGRETQYF. The rearrangement uses TRBV6-5 and TRBJ2-5, with TRBD2 matching 8 bases. This CDR3 has 14 residues. Per germline, CDR1 MNHEY and CDR2 SVGAGI. V trimming: 6 bases; J trimming: 5 bases; junction bases outside the gene matches: 8.

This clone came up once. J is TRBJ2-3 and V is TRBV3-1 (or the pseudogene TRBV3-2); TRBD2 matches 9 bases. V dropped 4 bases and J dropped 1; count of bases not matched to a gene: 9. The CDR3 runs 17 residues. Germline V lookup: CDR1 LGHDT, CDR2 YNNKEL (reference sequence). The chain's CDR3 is CASSRRRERGGTDTQYF. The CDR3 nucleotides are TGTGCCAGCAGCCGCCGGAGGGAGCGGGGGGGCACAGATACGCAGTATTTT.

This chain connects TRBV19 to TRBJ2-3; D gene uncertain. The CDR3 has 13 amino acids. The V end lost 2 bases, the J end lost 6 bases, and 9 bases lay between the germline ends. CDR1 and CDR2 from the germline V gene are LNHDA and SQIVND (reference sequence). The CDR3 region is CASSITSLDTQYF. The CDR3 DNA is TGTGCCAGTAGTATAACCTCGTTGGATACGCAGTATTTT.

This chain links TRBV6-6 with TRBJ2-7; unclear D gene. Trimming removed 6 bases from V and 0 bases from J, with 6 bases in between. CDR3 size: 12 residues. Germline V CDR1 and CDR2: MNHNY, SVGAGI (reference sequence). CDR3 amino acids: CASSDFSYEQYF. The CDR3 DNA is TGTGCCAGCAGCGACTTCTCCTACGAGCAGTACTTC.

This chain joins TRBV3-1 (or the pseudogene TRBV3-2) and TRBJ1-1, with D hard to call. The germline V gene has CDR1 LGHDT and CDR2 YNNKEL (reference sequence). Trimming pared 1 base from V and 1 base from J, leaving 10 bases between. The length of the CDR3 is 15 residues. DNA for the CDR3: TGTGCCAGCAGCCAAGGCTACAGCGAGAACACTGAAGCTTTCTTT. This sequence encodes CASSQGYSENTEAFF.

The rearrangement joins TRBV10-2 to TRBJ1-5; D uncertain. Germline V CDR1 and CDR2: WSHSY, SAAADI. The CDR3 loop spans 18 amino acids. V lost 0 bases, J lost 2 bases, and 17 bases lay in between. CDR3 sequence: CASSESGKGNLGNQPQHF. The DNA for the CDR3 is TGCGCCAGCAGTGAGTCGGGGAAGGGAAACCTTGGCAATCAGCCCCAGCATTTT.

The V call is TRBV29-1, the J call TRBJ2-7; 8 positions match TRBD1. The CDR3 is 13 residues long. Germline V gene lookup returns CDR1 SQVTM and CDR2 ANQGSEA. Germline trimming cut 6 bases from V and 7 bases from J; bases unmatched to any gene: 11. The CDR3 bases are TGCAGCGTGTCCCCCAGGGGGCTTGGGGAGCAGTACTTC. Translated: CSVSPRGLGEQYF.

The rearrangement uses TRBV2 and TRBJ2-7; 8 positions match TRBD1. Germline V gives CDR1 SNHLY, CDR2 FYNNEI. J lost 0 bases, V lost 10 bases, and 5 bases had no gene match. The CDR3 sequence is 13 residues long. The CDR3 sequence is CATHRGYSYEQYF. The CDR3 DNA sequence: TGTGCCACCCACAGGGGGTACTCCTACGAGCAGTACTTC.

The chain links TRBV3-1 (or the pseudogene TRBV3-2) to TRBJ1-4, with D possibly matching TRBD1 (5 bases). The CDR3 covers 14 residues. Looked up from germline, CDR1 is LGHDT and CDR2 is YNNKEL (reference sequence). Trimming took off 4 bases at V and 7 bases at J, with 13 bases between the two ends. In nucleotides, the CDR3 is TGTGCCAGCAGCCTAACAGGAGTAAGTGAAAAACTGTTTTTT. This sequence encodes CASSLTGVSEKLFF.

In DNA, the CDR3 is TGTGCCAGCAGCCCACAGACAGCCATGAACACTGAAGCTTTCTTT. It encodes CASSPQTAMNTEAFF. The chain employs TRBV9 and TRBJ1-1; a possible D gene is TRBD1 (5 bases). CDR1 is SGDLS and CDR2 is YYNGEE in the germline V gene. The CDR3 extends over 15 amino acids. Trimming cost V 4 bases and J 0 bases, with 13 bases left between them.

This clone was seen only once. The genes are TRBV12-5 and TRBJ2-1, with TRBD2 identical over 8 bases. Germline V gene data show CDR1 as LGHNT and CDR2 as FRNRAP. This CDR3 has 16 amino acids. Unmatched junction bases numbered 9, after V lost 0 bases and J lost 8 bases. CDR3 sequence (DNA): TGTGCTAGTGGTTTGGTACTTAGTAGCGGGGCCCATGAGCAGTTCTTC. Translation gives CASGLVLSSGAHEQFF. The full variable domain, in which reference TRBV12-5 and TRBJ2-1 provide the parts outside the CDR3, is DARVTQTPRHKVTEMGQEVTMRCQPILGHNTVFWYRQTMMQGLELLAYFRNRAPLDDSGMPKDRFSAEMPDATLATLKIQPSEPRDSAVYFCASGLVLSSGAHEQFFGPGTRLTVL.

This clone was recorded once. The CDR3 loop reads CASSRRRTEAFF. The CDR3 coding sequence is TGTGCCAGTAGCCGCCGGAGGACTGAAGCTTTCTTT. This chain uses TRBV19 with TRBJ1-1; D gene unclear. Trimming cost V 6 bases and J 5 bases, with 10 bases left between them. CDR1 is LNHDA and CDR2 is SQIVND in the germline V gene (reference sequence). The CDR3 is 12 residues long.